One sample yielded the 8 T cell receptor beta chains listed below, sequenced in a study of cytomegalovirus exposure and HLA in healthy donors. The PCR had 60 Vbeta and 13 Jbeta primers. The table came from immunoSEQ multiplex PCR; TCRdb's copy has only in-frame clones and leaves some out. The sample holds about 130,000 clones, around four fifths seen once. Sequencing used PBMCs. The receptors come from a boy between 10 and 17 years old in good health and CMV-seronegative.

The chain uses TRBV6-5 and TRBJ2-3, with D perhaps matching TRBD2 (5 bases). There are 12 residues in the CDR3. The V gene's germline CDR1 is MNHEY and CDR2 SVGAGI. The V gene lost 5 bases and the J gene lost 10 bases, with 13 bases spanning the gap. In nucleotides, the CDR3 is TGTGCCAGCAGTCAAACTAGAATACCGCAGTATTTT. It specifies CASSQTRIPQYF.

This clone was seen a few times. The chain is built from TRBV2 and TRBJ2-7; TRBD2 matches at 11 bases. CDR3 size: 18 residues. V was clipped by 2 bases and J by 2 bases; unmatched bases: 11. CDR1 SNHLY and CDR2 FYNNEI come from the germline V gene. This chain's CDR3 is CASSERLAGGLYPYEQYF. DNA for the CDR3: TGTGCCAGCAGTGAAAGGCTAGCGGGAGGCCTCTACCCCTACGAGCAGTACTTC.

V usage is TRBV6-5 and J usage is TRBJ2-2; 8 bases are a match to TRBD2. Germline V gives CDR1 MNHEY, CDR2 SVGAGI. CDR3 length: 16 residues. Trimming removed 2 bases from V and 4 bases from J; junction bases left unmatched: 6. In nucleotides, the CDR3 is TGTGCCAGCAGTTACACGGGACTAGAATCCACCGGGGAGCTGTTTTTT. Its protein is CASSYTGLESTGELFF.

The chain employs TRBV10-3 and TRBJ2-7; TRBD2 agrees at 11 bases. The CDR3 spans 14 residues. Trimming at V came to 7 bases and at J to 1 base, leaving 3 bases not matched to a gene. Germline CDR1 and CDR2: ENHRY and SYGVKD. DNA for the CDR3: TGTGCCATCACCGGGACTAGCGGATCCTACGAGCAGTACTTC. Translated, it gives CAITGTSGSYEQYF.

The CDR3 DNA is TGTGCCAGCTCACAGGGGGTTGGTGAGACCCAGTACTTC. It translates to CASSQGVGETQYF. The chain combines TRBV18 with TRBJ2-5; maybe TRBD1 (6 bases). The CDR3 has 13 amino acids. Trimming stripped 4 bases from V and 5 bases from J, with 11 bases between. The V gene's germline CDR1 is KGHSH and CDR2 LQKENI. Full variable domain (rest looked up from reference TRBV18 and TRBJ2-5): NAGVMQNPRHLVRRRGQEARLRCSPMKGHSHVYWYRQLPEEGLKFMVYLQKENIIDESGMPKERFSAEFPKEGPSILRIQQVVRGDSAAYFCASSQGVGETQYFGPGTRLLVL.

CDR3 in amino acids: CASSPREDNEQFF. The CDR3 DNA follows: TGTGCCAGCAGTCCCCGCGAGGACAATGAGCAGTTCTTC. The V and J genes are TRBV6-5 and TRBJ2-1; D remains ambiguous. The germline CDR1 and CDR2 sequences are MNHEY and SVGAGI. Trimming removed 5 bases from V and 5 bases from J, with 10 bases in between. This CDR3 has 13 residues.

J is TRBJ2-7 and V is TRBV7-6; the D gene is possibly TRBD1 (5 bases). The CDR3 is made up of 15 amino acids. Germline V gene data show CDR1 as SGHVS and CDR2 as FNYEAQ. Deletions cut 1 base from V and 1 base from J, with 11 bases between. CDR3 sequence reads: CASSLVDSWSYEQYF. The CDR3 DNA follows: TGTGCCAGCAGCTTAGTCGACAGCTGGTCCTACGAGCAGTACTTC.

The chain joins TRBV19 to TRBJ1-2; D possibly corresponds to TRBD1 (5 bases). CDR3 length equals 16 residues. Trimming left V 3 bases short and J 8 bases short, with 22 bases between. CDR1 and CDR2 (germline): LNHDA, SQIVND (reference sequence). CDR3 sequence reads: CASSMSGLGRLGGYTF. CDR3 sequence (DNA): TGTGCCAGTAGTATGAGCGGGTTGGGGCGCTTAGGGGGCTACACCTTC.